Presented here are 3 T cell receptor beta chains from one specimen sequenced in a study of shared clonotypes between healthy human individuals (dated by TCRdb to about 2020). CD8 naive samples consisted of CD45RO-negative cells that were positively selected for CCR7, yielding a CD45RA+CCR7+ population without TemRA cells. Receptor amplification or capture employed the immunoSEQ multiplex PCR assay. In its TCRdb copy, this immuneACCESS table keeps in-frame sequences only and misses some clones. Where compared with another copy, unresolved V genes explain less than half of these, and the others have no known cause. The sample table shows about 2 million clones, and about 95% are seen once. The top ten constitute 0.9% to 1.3% of the sample. The sequenced sample was naive CD8+ T cells sorted from blood. This specimen's cell subset or site label, interpreted: CD45RA+CCR7+. All receptors derive from a man aged 18 to 29 in good health.

The chain combines TRBV6-6 with TRBJ2-1; tentatively, D is TRBD1 or TRBD2 (6 bases each). CDR1 and CDR2 (germline): MNHNY, SVGAGI (reference sequence). Trimming removed 5 bases at V and 6 bases at J, with 17 bases between. CDR3 length: 15 residues. CDR3 region: CASSQIAEGVNEQFF. The CDR3 DNA is TGTGCCAGCAGTCAAATAGCGGAGGGGGTCAATGAGCAGTTCTTC.

With regard to this clone: The sample contains more than one DNA sequence encoding this CDR3. The chain joins TRBV5-4 to TRBJ1-1; unclear D gene. Trimming removed 5 bases at V and 0 bases at J, with 11 bases between. The germline V gene has CDR1 SGHNT and CDR2 YYREEE (reference sequence). The CDR3 is 14 residues long. CDR3 in amino acids: CASSPGSMNTEAFF. The CDR3 nucleotides are TGTGCCAGCAGTCCTGGCAGTATGAACACTGAAGCTTTCTTT.

This sequence joins TRBV27 and TRBJ2-1; 7 bases align to TRBD2. Germline trimming cut 5 bases from V and 0 bases from J; bases unmatched to any gene: 7. This CDR3 region has 16 residues. The germline V gene encodes CDR1 MNHEY and CDR2 SMNVEV (reference sequence). CDR3 bases: TGTGCCAGCAGTGATACTAGCGTAAACTCCTACAATGAGCAGTTCTTC. Its protein product is CASSDTSVNSYNEQFF.